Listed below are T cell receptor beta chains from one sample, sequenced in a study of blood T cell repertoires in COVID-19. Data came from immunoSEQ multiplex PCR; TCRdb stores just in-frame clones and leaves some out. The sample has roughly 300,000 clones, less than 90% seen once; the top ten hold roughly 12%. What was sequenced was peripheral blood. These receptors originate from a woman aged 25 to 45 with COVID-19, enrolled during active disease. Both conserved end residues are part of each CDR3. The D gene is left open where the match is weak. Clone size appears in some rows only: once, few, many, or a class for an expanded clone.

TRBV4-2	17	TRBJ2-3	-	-	TGTGCCAGCAGCCAGTATCGCGTGACAGGAGACGCAGATACGCAGTATTTT	CASSQYRVTGDADTQYF
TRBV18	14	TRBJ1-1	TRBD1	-	TGTGCCAGCTCAAAGACAGGGGGCAGGACTGAAGCTTTCTTT	CASSKTGGRTEAFF
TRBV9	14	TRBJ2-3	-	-	TGTGCCAGTGACCGGGGGGCGGGCACAGATACGCAGTATTTT	CASDRGAGTDTQYF
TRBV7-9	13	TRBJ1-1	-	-	TGTGCCAGCAGCTCCCTGACAGACTTTGAAGCTTTCTTT	CASSSLTDFEAFF
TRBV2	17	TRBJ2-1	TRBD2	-	TGTGCCAGCAGTGAACTCGGTGGTAGCGGGGGCCCGAGGGAGCAGTTCTTC	CASSELGGSGGPREQFF
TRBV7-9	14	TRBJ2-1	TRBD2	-	TGTGCCAGCAGCTCGACCGGGACTAGCGGATCGCAGTTCTTC	CASSSTGTSGSQFF
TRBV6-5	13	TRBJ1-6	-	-	TGTGCCAGCAGACAAACAGGGAGTTCACCCCTCCACTTT	CASRQTGSSPLHF
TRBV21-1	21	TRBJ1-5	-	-	TGTGCCAGATTACTGTGCCCGGGGGACCATCTACGGTCGGATGGCAATCAGCCCCAGCATTTT	CARLLCPGDHLRSDGNQPQHF
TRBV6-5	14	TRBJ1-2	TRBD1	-	TGTGCCAGCAGTTACTCAGGGGGCGGGAATGGCTACACCTTC	CASSYSGGGNGYTF
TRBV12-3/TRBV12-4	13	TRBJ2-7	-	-	TGTGCCAGCAGTCCCGGACAGAACTACGAGCAGTACTTC	CASSPGQNYEQYF
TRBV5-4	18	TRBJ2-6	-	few	TGTGCCAGCAGCTCCCCCCTACAGCGTAGCGGCGGGGCCAACGTCCTGACTTTC	CASSSPLQRSGGANVLTF
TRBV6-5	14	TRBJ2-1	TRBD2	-	TGTGCCAGCAGTTCAGCGGGGGGGCATGGGGAGCAGTTCTTC	CASSSAGGHGEQFF
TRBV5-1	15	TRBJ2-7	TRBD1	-	TGCGCCAGCAGCCCCACGCCAGGGGGTAGCTACGAGCAGTACTTC	CASSPTPGGSYEQYF
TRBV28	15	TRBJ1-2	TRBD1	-	TGTGCCAGCACATCCGAGGCAGGGGGCGACTATGGCTACACCTTC	CASTSEAGGDYGYTF
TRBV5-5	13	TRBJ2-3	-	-	TGTGCCAGCAGCTTTACTAGTGCAGATACGCAGTATTTT	CASSFTSADTQYF
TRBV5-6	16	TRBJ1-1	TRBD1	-	TGTGCCAGCAGCTCCGGGACAGAGACTCCTTACACTGAAGCTTTCTTT	CASSSGTETPYTEAFF
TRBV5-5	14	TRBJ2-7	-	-	TGTGCCAGCAGCTTCTGGGGGGTAAACTACGAGCAGTACTTC	CASSFWGVNYEQYF
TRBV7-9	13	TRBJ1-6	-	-	TGTGCCAGCAGCTATAACAAGAATTCACCCCTCCACTTT	CASSYNKNSPLHF
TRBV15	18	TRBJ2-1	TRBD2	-	TGTGCCACCAGCAGAGATGGGCCTAGCGGGGCCCAAATCAATGAGCAGTTCTTC	CATSRDGPSGAQINEQFF
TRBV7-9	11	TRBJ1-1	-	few	TGTGCCAGCAGCGAAGCTCGTGAAGCTTTCTTT	CASSEAREAFF
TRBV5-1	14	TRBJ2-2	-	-	TGCGCCAGCAGCTTGGACAGGGCCACCGGGGAGCTGTTTTTT	CASSLDRATGELFF
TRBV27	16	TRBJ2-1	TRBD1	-	TGTGCCAGCAGTTCCCGACAGGGGGAGTCCTACAATGAGCAGTTCTTC	CASSSRQGESYNEQFF
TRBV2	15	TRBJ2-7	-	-	TGTGCCAGCAGTGAAGTCCAGGGTATCAACTACGAGCAGTACTTC	CASSEVQGINYEQYF
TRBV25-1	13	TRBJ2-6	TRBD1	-	TGTGCCAGCAGTCCCACAGGGACAGGGGTCCTGACTTTC	CASSPTGTGVLTF
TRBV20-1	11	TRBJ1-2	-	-	TGCAGTGCTAGAGTGGGCCGAGGCTACACCTTC	CSARVGRGYTF
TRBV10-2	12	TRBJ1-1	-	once	TGCGCCAGCAGGGACCAGGGAACTGAAGCTTTCTTT	CASRDQGTEAFF
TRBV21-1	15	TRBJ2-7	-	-	TGTGCCAGCAGCAAAGAGGAGACTAGCTGTGGGGAGCAGTACTTC	CASSKEETSCGEQYF
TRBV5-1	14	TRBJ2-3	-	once	TGCGCCAGCAGCTTGGTACAGAGCACAGATACGCAGTATTTT	CASSLVQSTDTQYF
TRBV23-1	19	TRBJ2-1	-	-	TGCGCCAGCAGTCCATGGGGCCCACCACTAGCCCACTTTTACAATGAGCAGTTCTTC	CASSPWGPPLAHFYNEQFF
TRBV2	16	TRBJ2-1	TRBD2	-	TGTGCCGCTGCTCCCAAGCGGAGCGGGGTTGTAAATGAGCAGTTCTTC	CAAAPKRSGVVNEQFF
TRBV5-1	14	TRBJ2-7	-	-	TGCGCCAGCAGCTTGGGCCGCTACCCCTACGAGCAGTACTTC	CASSLGRYPYEQYF
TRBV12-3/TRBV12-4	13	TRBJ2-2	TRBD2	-	TGTGCCAGCAGACGGACTAGCACCGGGGAGCTGTTTTTT	CASRRTSTGELFF
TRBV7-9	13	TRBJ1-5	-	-	TGTGCCAGCAGCTTAGACAGAGATCAGCCCCAGCATTTT	CASSLDRDQPQHF
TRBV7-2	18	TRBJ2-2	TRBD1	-	TGTGCCAGCAGCCCCGGGACAGGATTTGGGGTACTCACCGGGGAGCTGTTTTTT	CASSPGTGFGVLTGELFF
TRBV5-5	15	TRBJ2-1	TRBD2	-	TGTGCCAGCAGCTTTGTGTTAGCGGGGAGGAATGAGCAGTTCTTC	CASSFVLAGRNEQFF
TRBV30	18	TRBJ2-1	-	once	TGTGCCTGGAGTGTTATAGGGGATCCCTCCTTTTCCTACAATGAGCAGTTCTTC	CAWSVIGDPSFSYNEQFF
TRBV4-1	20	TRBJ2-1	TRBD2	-	TGCGCCAGCAGGAGGAGGTGGCTAGCGGGGGACGAGAGCTCCTACAATGAGCAGTTCTTC	CASRRRWLAGDESSYNEQFF
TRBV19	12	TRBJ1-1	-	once	TGTGCCAGTAGCATTGGGGCGGTAGAAGCTTTCTTT	CASSIGAVEAFF
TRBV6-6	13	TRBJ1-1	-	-	TGTGCCAGCAGTGTAGACGGGGACACTGAAGCTTTCTTT	CASSVDGDTEAFF